A single sample gave rise to the 26 T cell receptor beta chains below, sequenced in a study of cytomegalovirus exposure and HLA in healthy donors. The PCR contained 60 Vbeta and 13 Jbeta primers. Assay: immunoSEQ multiplex PCR; the TCRdb copy retains only in-frame clones and omits some. The profile shows approximately 130,000 clones, 65% to 90% of them singletons. The source material was PBMCs. These receptor sequences come from a man aged 18-30 years in good health and CMV-seronegative.

This sequence joins TRBV27 and TRBJ2-1; 10 bases match TRBD2. The CDR3 length is 15 residues. The trim removed 6 bases at V and 6 bases at J, leaving 8 bases unmatched. Germline CDR1 is MNHEY and CDR2 is SMNVEV (reference sequence). The CDR3 DNA sequence: TGTGCCAGCAGGCGTAGCGGGGGGAGGGGCAATGAGCAGTTCTTC. Its translation is CASRRSGGRGNEQFF.

This chain joins TRBV19 and TRBJ1-1; D unresolved. CDR1 and CDR2 from the germline V gene are LNHDA and SQIVND (reference sequence). The CDR3 consists of 15 residues. V dropped 1 base and J dropped 3 bases, with 12 bases sitting between them. CDR3 residues: CASSIGPLGDTEAFF. CDR3 nucleotides: TGTGCCAGTAGTATAGGGCCCCTCGGGGACACTGAAGCTTTCTTT.

V is TRBV5-5 and J is TRBJ1-2, with D possibly being TRBD1 (6 bases). This CDR3 comprises 14 residues. Germline V gene sequence: CDR1 SGHKS, CDR2 YYEKEE (reference sequence). The V gene lost 0 bases and the J gene lost 6 bases, with 12 bases spanning the gap. CDR3 DNA: TGTGCCAGCAGCTTGGCCGGGGGGGCGGATGGCTACACCTTC. Its translation is CASSLAGGADGYTF.

This chain uses TRBV11-3 with TRBJ2-5, with TRBD2 matching over 8 bases. CDR1 SGHNT and CDR2 YENEEA come from the germline V gene. The ends lost 3 bases at V and 5 bases at J; junction bases unmatched: 11. This CDR3 comprises 16 residues. CDR3 nucleotides: TGTGCCAGCAGCTTTGGTTCCGGGGGGGCTGGGGAGACCCAGTACTTC. Protein sequence: CASSFGSGGAGETQYF.

In DNA form, the CDR3 reads TGTGCCAGCACCCTTCGATCGGGGGATACGCAGCCCCAGCATTTT. Translated, it gives CASTLRSGDTQPQHF. The rearrangement uses TRBV5-6 and TRBJ1-5, with D possibly matching TRBD1 (5 bases). The ends were cut back, 6 bases at V and 7 bases at J, with 20 bases in the middle. Germline V CDR1 and CDR2: SGHDT, YYEEEE. The CDR3 length is 15 residues.

The chain uses TRBV6-5 and TRBJ2-7; maybe TRBD2 (5 bases). V gave up 0 bases and J gave up 6 bases, with 12 bases separating them. Germline V CDR1 and CDR2: MNHEY, SVGAGI. The CDR3 has 14 residues. CDR3 DNA sequence: TGTGCCAGCAGTTACTCAGGTCTGGGGAGCGAGCAGTACTTC. This sequence encodes CASSYSGLGSEQYF.

The chain links TRBV7-2 to TRBJ2-7, with 10 bases aligning to TRBD2. Germline V lookup: CDR1 SGHTA, CDR2 FQGNSA. CDR3 length: 15 residues. The V segment lost 1 base and the J segment 3 bases; nucleotides outside the gene matches: 3. CDR3 in DNA: TGTGCCAGCAGCTTAGAACTAGCGGGGAGCTACGAGCAGTACTTC. Protein: CASSLELAGSYEQYF.

This chain links TRBV7-9 with TRBJ2-1; TRBD1 might be the D (6 bases). The V gene lost 8 bases and the J gene lost 3 bases, with 11 bases spanning the gap. Looked up from germline, CDR1 is SEHNR and CDR2 is FQNEAQ (reference sequence). This CDR3 region has 13 residues. As DNA, the CDR3 is TGTGCCAGCTGGACAGCCAGCTACAATGAGCAGTTCTTC. This sequence encodes CASWTASYNEQFF. Variable domain in full (rest from reference TRBV7-9 and TRBJ2-1): DTGVSQNPRHKITKRGQNVTFRCDPISEHNRLYWYRQTLGQGPEFLTYFQNEAQLEKSRLLSDRFSAERPKGSFSTLEIQRTEQGDSAMYLCASWTASYNEQFFGPGTRLTVL.

The CDR3 is CASSVALYQPQHF. CDR3 nucleotides: TGTGCCAGCAGCGTAGCTCTATACCAGCCCCAGCATTTT. This chain connects TRBV9 to TRBJ1-5; D uncertain. CDR3 length: 13 amino acids. Trimming cost V 0 bases and J 7 bases, with 8 bases left between them. Per the germline V gene, CDR1 is SGDLS and CDR2 is YYNGEE.

This clone appeared a single time. The V and J genes are TRBV4-2 and TRBJ1-1; 10 nucleotides align to TRBD1. The germline CDR1 and CDR2 sequences are LGHNA and YNFKEQ. The CDR3 totals 15 residues. Trimming took 8 bases from V and 5 from J; bases not matched to a gene: 11. CDR3 nucleotides: TGTGCCAGCTCAAGGCCGGGACAGGGGTTGACTGAAGCTTTCTTT. Residues: CASSRPGQGLTEAFF.

This clone was seen a few times. V usage is TRBV2 and J usage is TRBJ1-1; D is uncertain. Germline lookup yields CDR1 SNHLY and CDR2 FYNNEI. The CDR3 sequence is 17 residues long. The V end was cut by 3 bases, the J end by 5 bases, with 22 bases between. The CDR3 region is CASSDETAVIGRTEAFF. DNA of the CDR3: TGTGCCAGCAGTGACGAAACGGCTGTCATTGGGAGAACTGAAGCTTTCTTT.

The count of this clone is one. This rearrangement joins TRBV7-2 to TRBJ1-1; maybe TRBD1 (5 bases). Trimming stripped 5 bases from V and 5 bases from J, with 9 bases between. The CDR3 sequence is 12 residues long. Germline CDR1 is SGHTA and CDR2 is FQGNSA. Written as DNA, the CDR3 is TGTGCCAGCAGCCCTCGGGGGACTGAAGCTTTCTTT. Residues: CASSPRGTEAFF.

The chain recombines TRBV30 with TRBJ2-3; 11 bases align to TRBD2. CDR1 is GTSNPN and CDR2 is SVGIG in the germline V gene (reference sequence). The CDR3 runs 15 residues. V lost 3 bases and J lost 8; bases outside the gene matches: 10. CDR3 nucleotides: TGTGCCTGGAGCGCCCTAGCGGGGGGCCCGGGTACGCAGTATTTT. This translates into CAWSALAGGPGTQYF. Supplemented by reference TRBV30 and TRBJ2-3, the full variable domain reads SQTIHQWPATLVQPVGSPLSLECTVEGTSNPNLYWYRQAAGRGLQLLFYSVGIGQISSEVPQNLSASRPQDRQFILSSKKLLLSDSGFYLCAWSALAGGPGTQYFGPGTRLTVL.

J is TRBJ2-3 and V is TRBV6-4; 9 bases fit TRBD2. Germline V gives CDR1 MRHNA, CDR2 SNTAGT. Trimming cost V 4 bases and J 4 bases; bases outside gene matches: 3. CDR3 length: 14 residues. CDR3 protein: CASSVAGGPDTQYF. The CDR3 region has the DNA TGTGCCAGCAGTGTTGCGGGGGGGCCAGATACGCAGTATTTT.

The sample holds one count of this clone. V gene TRBV12-5 combines with J gene TRBJ2-1; no definite D call. CDR3 length: 11 residues. Germline V gene sequence: CDR1 LGHNT, CDR2 FRNRAP. V shed 6 bases and J shed 7 bases, with 7 bases lying between them. The CDR3 DNA reads TGTGCTAGTGGCGAGAGGAATGAGCAGTTCTTC. As protein: CASGERNEQFF.

This rearrangement joins TRBV15 to TRBJ1-2; 8 positions agree with TRBD1. Germline assignment: CDR1 LNHNV and CDR2 YYDKDF (reference sequence). V shed 5 bases and J 4 bases; nucleotides not matched to a gene: 3. The CDR3 has 13 residues. The CDR3 here is CATSSGQGYGYTF. CDR3 sequence (DNA): TGTGCCACCAGCTCCGGACAGGGCTATGGCTACACCTTC.

This clone has only a few counts. This chain connects TRBV12-1 to TRBJ2-3; whether TRBD2, the table's D call, matches the DNA was not checked. TRBV12-1 is shown as a pseudogene. The CDR3 has 15 amino acids. The CDR3 reads CASSCETSGEGPQYF. Written as DNA, the CDR3 is TGTGCCAGCAGCTGCGAGACTAGCGGGGAGGGTCCGCAGTATTTT.

The chain employs TRBV15 and TRBJ1-1, with 9 bases fitting TRBD1. With V trimmed by 1 base and J by 4 bases, 7 bases remained unmatched. This CDR3 spans 16 amino acids. Germline V lookup: CDR1 LNHNV, CDR2 YYDKDF (reference sequence). The CDR3 DNA reads as TGTGCCACCAGCAGAGGCAACAGGGGGCGCATCACTGAAGCTTTCTTT. Protein: CATSRGNRGRITEAFF.

The J gene is TRBJ2-7, the V gene TRBV5-1, with D tentatively TRBD2 (5 bases). Trimming pared 2 bases from V and 0 bases from J, leaving 9 bases between. The CDR3 runs 14 residues. Germline CDR1 reads SGHRS; CDR2 reads YFSETQ. CDR3 loop: CASSFTGSSYEQYF. Here the CDR3 DNA reads TGCGCCAGCAGCTTTACGGGGAGCTCCTACGAGCAGTACTTC.

The chain has TRBV6-5 and TRBJ2-7; D may be TRBD2 (5 bases). Trimming pared 0 bases from V and 2 bases from J, leaving 8 bases between. Looked up from germline, CDR1 is MNHEY and CDR2 is SVGAGI. This CDR3 spans 14 amino acids. CDR3 DNA: TGTGCCAGCAGTTACTCGAGGGCCACCTACGAGCAGTACTTC. It encodes CASSYSRATYEQYF.

This clone was observed a handful of times. The chain has TRBV6-1 and TRBJ2-7, with D maybe TRBD1 (5 bases). Trimming removed 4 bases from V and 5 bases from J, with 15 bases in between. Germline CDR1 and CDR2: MNHNS and SASEGT. The CDR3 extends over 14 amino acids. The CDR3 protein is CASSGGRGWDEQYF. The CDR3, as DNA: TGTGCCAGCAGTGGAGGAAGGGGTTGGGACGAGCAGTACTTC.

The chain links TRBV7-2 to TRBJ1-5; maybe TRBD1 (5 bases). The CDR3 extends over 12 amino acids. V was shortened by 1 base and J by 7 bases, with 5 bases between the two germline ends. Germline V gene lookup returns CDR1 SGHTA and CDR2 FQGNSA. The CDR3 loop reads CASSLEGQPQHF. DNA of the CDR3: TGTGCCAGCAGCTTAGAGGGGCAGCCCCAGCATTTT. The full variable domain, completed using reference TRBV7-2 and TRBJ1-5, is GAGVSQSPSNKVTEKGKDVELRCDPISGHTALYWYRQSLGQGLEFLIYFQGNSAPDKSGLPSDRFSAERTGGSVSTLTIQRTQQEDSAVYLCASSLEGQPQHFGDGTRLSIL.

The J gene is TRBJ2-5, the V gene TRBV13; 11 positions match TRBD2. CDR1 PRHDT and CDR2 FYEKMQ come from the germline V gene (reference sequence). V shed 2 bases, J shed 5 bases, and the junction held 4 bases outside the gene matches. CDR3 length: 15 residues. CDR3 sequence reads: CASSLKTSGGETQYF. The CDR3, as DNA: TGTGCCAGCAGCTTAAAAACTAGCGGGGGCGAGACCCAGTACTTC.

The rearrangement links TRBV27 to TRBJ1-4; 8 bases align to TRBD1. The CDR3 contains 15 residues. Looked up from germline, CDR1 is MNHEY and CDR2 is SMNVEV (reference sequence). Unmatched junction bases numbered 12, after V lost 8 bases and J lost 7 bases. CDR3 DNA: TGTGCCAGCGGATTTCTTGACAGGGGACGTGAAAAACTGTTTTTT. Its translation is CASGFLDRGREKLFF.

The chain employs TRBV4-3 and TRBJ2-3; TRBD2 might be the D (6 bases). Trimming shortened V by 4 bases and J by 2 bases, and 16 bases separated the two germline ends. This CDR3 has 16 residues. Germline values: CDR1 LGHNA, CDR2 YSLEER. CDR3 in DNA: TGCGCCAGCAGCCCGGGAGCGAGGCTATACACAGATACGCAGTATTTT. Translated, it gives CASSPGARLYTDTQYF.

This clone occurred once. The chain carries TRBV13 and TRBJ1-3, with TRBD1 identical over 7 bases. Trimming at V came to 4 bases and at J to 3 bases, leaving 6 bases not matched to a gene. The germline V gene has CDR1 PRHDT and CDR2 FYEKMQ (reference sequence). This CDR3 is built from 15 residues. Written as DNA, the CDR3 is TGTGCCAGCAGCTCAACAGGGGTTCTTGGAAACACCATATATTTT. Protein product: CASSSTGVLGNTIYF. Drawing the rest from reference TRBV13 and TRBJ1-3, the complete variable domain is AAGVIQSPRHLIKEKRETATLKCYPIPRHDTVYWYQQGPGQDPQFLISFYEKMQSDKGSIPDRFSAQQFSDYHSELNMSSLELGDSALYFCASSSTGVLGNTIYFGEGSWLTVV.